These T cell receptor beta chains were read from a single sample in a study of shared clonotypes between healthy human individuals. TCRdb keeps only in-frame clones here, not all; method: immunoSEQ multiplex PCR. The sample has some 450,000 clones, 70% to 80% seen once. The sequenced material came from PBMCs. Every receptor here comes from a woman between 40 and 55 years old in good health. Some clones in this sample may be carry-over from other donors' samples. Both conserved end residues are part of each CDR3. The D gene is left open where the match is weak. Size tells how often a clone was seen (once, few, many) or the class of an expanded clone, and some rows leave it out.

clone_size	d_call	cdr3_length	v_call	j_call	cdr3_aa	cdr3_nt
NA	NA	15	TRBV19	TRBJ1-4	CASSILRTANEKLFF	TGTGCCAGTAGTATTCTCAGGACAGCGAATGAAAAACTGTTTTTT
NA	NA	11	TRBV5-8	TRBJ2-7	CASSRLYEQYF	TGTGCCAGCAGCCGGTTATACGAGCAGTACTTC
NA	NA	16	TRBV6-1	TRBJ1-2	CASSEYMERVYYGYTF	TGTGCCAGCAGTGAATACATGGAAAGGGTTTACTATGGCTACACCTTC
NA	NA	16	TRBV5-3	TRBJ2-5	CARSWEAPGLEETQYF	TGTGCCAGAAGCTGGGAGGCGCCTGGGCTGGAAGAGACCCAGTACTTC
once	TRBD1	15	TRBV10-3	TRBJ2-2	CAISDGQVKTGELFF	TGTGCCATCAGTGATGGACAGGTGAAGACCGGGGAGCTGTTTTTT
many	NA	13	TRBV5-6	TRBJ2-7	CASSLPDYYEQYF	TGTGCCAGCAGCTTGCCGGACTACTACGAGCAGTACTTC
NA	TRBD1	14	TRBV28	TRBJ2-7	CASNRGGIIYEQYF	TGTGCCAGCAACAGGGGCGGCATCATCTACGAGCAGTACTTC
NA	NA	12	TRBV5-1	TRBJ2-3	CASSPTTDTQYF	TGCGCCAGCAGCCCCACCACAGATACGCAGTATTTT
NA	TRBD1	16	TRBV5-6	TRBJ1-2	CASNERWQGANYGYTF	TGTGCCAGCAACGAAAGATGGCAGGGGGCGAACTATGGCTACACCTTC
NA	NA	14	TRBV7-6	TRBJ2-5	CASSLFHREETQYF	TGTGCCAGCAGCTTATTCCACAGGGAAGAGACCCAGTACTTC
NA	NA	16	TRBV10-2	TRBJ2-1	CASSESSQPSYNEQFF	TGCGCCAGCAGTGAGTCTAGCCAACCATCCTACAATGAGCAGTTCTTC
NA	TRBD1	13	TRBV5-6	TRBJ1-2	CASSHRGRGGYTF	TGTGCCAGCAGCCACAGGGGGCGCGGTGGCTACACCTTC
NA	NA	12	TRBV5-1	TRBJ2-7	CASSLVGPEQYF	TGCGCCAGCAGCTTGGTAGGGCCCGAGCAGTACTTC
NA	NA	16	TRBV4-2	TRBJ1-5	CASSQVGRGGNQPQHF	TGTGCCAGCAGCCAAGTCGGGAGGGGTGGCAATCAGCCCCAGCATTTT